A single sample gave rise to the 17 T cell receptor beta chains below, sequenced in a study of chemoradiotherapy in HPV16-positive cancers. Repertoires were generated with immunoSEQ multiplex PCR, while TCRdb's copy carries only in-frame clones and drops some. The sample has 9,500 to 15,000 clones, roughly 88% seen once; the top ten hold 2% to 3%. Here the sequenced sample was blood, taken from a patient who underwent chemoradiotherapy. All receptors come from a human donor with HPV-associated anogenital cancer.

DNA of the CDR3: TGTGCCAGCAGTGACTCGGGGACTAGCGGTCCTAATGAGCAGTTCTTC. Translating it yields CASSDSGTSGPNEQFF. This chain links TRBV6-4 with TRBJ2-1; 11 bases map to TRBD2. With 0 bases clipped from V and 7 bases from J, the junction kept 5 bases outside the gene matches. Germline V gives CDR1 MRHNA, CDR2 SNTAGT. The CDR3 runs 16 residues.

The genes are TRBV29-1 and TRBJ2-4; the D gene is possibly TRBD1 (6 bases). The germline V and J ends were trimmed by 6 bases and 0 bases, with 9 bases remaining between them. Per germline, CDR1 SQVTM and CDR2 ANQGSEA. This CDR3 spans 13 amino acids. The CDR3, as DNA: TGCAGCGTCAGAGGGGGAGCCAAAAACATTCAGTACTTC. Its protein is CSVRGGAKNIQYF.

This clone was detected once. V gene TRBV5-1 combines with J gene TRBJ1-3; D not resolved. The CDR3 runs 15 residues. Trimming removed 2 bases at V and 0 bases at J, with 9 bases between. Germline V gene lookup returns CDR1 SGHRS and CDR2 YFSETQ. Written as DNA, the CDR3 is TGCGCCAGCAGCTTTTCTCCAGGCTCTGGAAACACCATATATTTT. Its translation: CASSFSPGSGNTIYF.

The V call is TRBV5-5, the J call TRBJ1-1; D remains ambiguous. The V end lost 4 bases, the J end lost 0 bases, and 19 bases lay between the germline ends. The CDR3 is made up of 17 amino acids. The V gene's germline CDR1 is SGHKS and CDR2 YYEKEE (reference sequence). The CDR3 region is CASSPDGRSSLNTEAFF. Here the CDR3 DNA reads TGTGCCAGCAGCCCGGACGGGAGAAGCTCTCTGAACACTGAAGCTTTCTTT.

The CDR3: CASSHWAGSSDEQFF. Here the CDR3 DNA reads TGTGCCAGCAGCCATTGGGCGGGGAGCAGCGATGAGCAGTTCTTC. This sequence joins TRBV4-2 and TRBJ2-1; D is perhaps TRBD2 (6 bases). The CDR3 is 15 amino acids. The V gene's germline CDR1 is LGHNA and CDR2 YNFKEQ. V lost 3 bases and J 8 bases, leaving 17 bases between the germline ends.

The chain links TRBV5-1 to TRBJ2-5; the match to TRBD1 covers 9 bases. The CDR3 extends over 14 amino acids. CDR1 is SGHRS and CDR2 is YFSETQ in the germline V gene. J was trimmed by 2 bases and V by 4 bases; bases with no gene match: 3. The DNA for the CDR3 is TGCGCCAGCAGCCCGGGACAGGGACAAGAGACCCAGTACTTC. Protein: CASSPGQGQETQYF.

The J gene is TRBJ2-7, the V gene TRBV2; D call uncertain. The CDR3 length is 15 residues. The germline V gene encodes CDR1 SNHLY and CDR2 FYNNEI. V lost 3 bases and J 0 bases, leaving 12 bases between the germline ends. The CDR3 DNA follows: TGTGCCAGCAGTGAGTCTGAACCCTACTCCTACGAGCAGTACTTC. Protein: CASSESEPYSYEQYF.

This chain joins TRBV5-1 and TRBJ2-1, with 11 bases lining up with TRBD2. Germline V gene lookup returns CDR1 SGHRS and CDR2 YFSETQ. This CDR3 contains 19 residues. The trim removed 0 bases at V and 11 bases at J, leaving 19 bases unmatched. CDR3 loop: CASSLASTSGVIPTMKQFF. The CDR3 region has the DNA TGCGCCAGCAGCTTGGCCTCGACTAGCGGGGTTATCCCTACAATGAAGCAGTTCTTC.

The V gene is TRBV2, the J gene TRBJ2-5, with D maybe TRBD2 (5 bases). The closer fit of TRBJ2-7 to the DNA end suggests the J call may be wrong. The CDR3 spans 14 residues. Germline V gene lookup returns CDR1 SNHLY and CDR2 FYNNEI. In DNA, the CDR3 is TGTGCCAGCAGTGACTCTAGCTCCCCTCTCGAGCAGTACTTC. It is translated as CASSDSSSPLEQYF.

The rearrangement joins TRBV6-5 to TRBJ1-1, with unresolved D. Trimming pared 2 bases from V and 4 bases from J, leaving 11 bases between. Per germline, CDR1 MNHEY and CDR2 SVGAGI. CDR3 length equals 14 residues. CDR3 loop: CASSYASVGTEAFF. In DNA, the CDR3 is TGTGCCAGCAGTTACGCCAGCGTGGGCACTGAAGCTTTCTTT.

This clone was counted a few times. In DNA form, the CDR3 reads TGTGCCAGTAGGACAGGTTGGACTGAAGCTTTCTTT. This translates into CASRTGWTEAFF. V is TRBV19 and J is TRBJ1-1; D perhaps matches TRBD1 (6 bases). The V gene's germline CDR1 is LNHDA and CDR2 SQIVND (reference sequence). Between the trimmed V and J ends, which lost 6 bases and 5 bases, there was a span of 10 bases. The CDR3 has 12 amino acids.

The chain links TRBV19 to TRBJ2-1, with no clear D. V dropped 3 bases and J dropped 7 bases, with 7 bases sitting between them. The germline V gene has CDR1 LNHDA and CDR2 SQIVND (reference sequence). There are 12 residues in the CDR3. CDR3 DNA sequence: TGTGCCAGTAGTATTTCCGCAAATGAGCAGTTCTTC. This sequence encodes CASSISANEQFF.

This clone has more than one count but fewer than ten. This chain uses TRBV2 with TRBJ1-2; 7 bases agree with TRBD1. Losses at the gene ends were 3 bases for V and 4 bases for J; bases not matched to a gene: 2. Germline V gene lookup returns CDR1 SNHLY and CDR2 FYNNEI. This CDR3 contains 13 residues. The CDR3 reads CASSEGQLYGYTF. The CDR3 DNA is TGTGCCAGCAGTGAGGGACAGCTCTATGGCTACACCTTC.

This rearrangement joins TRBV19 to TRBJ1-3; tentatively, D is TRBD1 (5 bases). Germline CDR1 reads LNHDA; CDR2 reads SQIVND (reference sequence). Trimming removed 7 bases from V and 3 bases from J, with 19 bases in between. This CDR3 region has 16 residues. The CDR3 region is CASILSGTVGGNTIYF. The CDR3 region has the DNA TGTGCCAGTATCCTATCAGGGACCGTTGGTGGAAACACCATATATTTT.

This clone was seen only once. The chain uses TRBV7-9 and TRBJ2-1; 7 bases are a match to TRBD2. The CDR3 runs 14 residues. J lost 6 bases, V lost 4 bases, and 6 bases had no gene match. The germline CDR1 and CDR2 sequences are SEHNR and FQNEAQ (reference sequence). The CDR3 nucleotides are TGTGCCAGCAGCTCGGGGGGTTTGGGCAATGAGCAGTTCTTC. This gives the protein CASSSGGLGNEQFF.

The chain joins TRBV6-5 to TRBJ2-1; D is perhaps TRBD1 or TRBD2 (5 bases each). The V end lost 6 bases, the J end lost 10 bases, and 16 bases lay between the germline ends. Germline assignment: CDR1 MNHEY and CDR2 SVGAGI. This CDR3 is built from 13 residues. The CDR3 nucleotides read TGTGCCAGCAGGAAAGGGGAACGGGGCGAGCAGTTCTTC. Translated: CASRKGERGEQFF.

The chain links TRBV9 to TRBJ2-2; the match to TRBD2 covers 12 bases. In germline, CDR1 is SGDLS, CDR2 YYNGEE. CDR3 length: 15 residues. The V gene end was trimmed by 3 bases and the J gene end by 7 bases; junction bases not matched to a gene: 4. The CDR3 reads CASSDTSGGIGELFF. The CDR3 coding sequence is TGTGCCAGCAGCGACACTAGCGGGGGGATCGGGGAGCTGTTTTTT.